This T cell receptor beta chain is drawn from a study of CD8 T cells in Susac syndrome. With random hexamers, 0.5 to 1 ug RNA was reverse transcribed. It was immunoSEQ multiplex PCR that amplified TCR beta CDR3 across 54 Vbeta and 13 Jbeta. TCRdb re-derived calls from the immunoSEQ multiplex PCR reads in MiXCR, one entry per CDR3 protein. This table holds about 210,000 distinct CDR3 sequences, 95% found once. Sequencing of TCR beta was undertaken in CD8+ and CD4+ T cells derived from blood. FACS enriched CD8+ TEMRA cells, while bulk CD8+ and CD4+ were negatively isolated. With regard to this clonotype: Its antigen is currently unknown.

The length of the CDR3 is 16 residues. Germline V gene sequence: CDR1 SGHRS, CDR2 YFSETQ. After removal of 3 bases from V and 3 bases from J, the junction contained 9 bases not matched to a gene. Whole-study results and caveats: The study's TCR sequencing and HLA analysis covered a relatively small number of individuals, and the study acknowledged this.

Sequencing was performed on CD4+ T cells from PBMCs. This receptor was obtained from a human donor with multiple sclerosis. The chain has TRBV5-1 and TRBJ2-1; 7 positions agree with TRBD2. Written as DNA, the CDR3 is TGCGCCAGCAGCTCTATGCCGGGACTACTCTACAATGAGCAGTTCTTC. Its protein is CASSSMPGLLYNEQFF.